The clone carrying this T cell receptor (beta chain) was counted a few times. This sample is drawn from a study of TIL therapy for anti-PD-1-resistant metastatic lung cancer. In germline, CDR1 is MDHEN, CDR2 SYDVKM. The J segment lost 3 bases and the V segment lost 3 bases, leaving 4 bases of the junction unmatched. The CDR3 has 14 residues. This was the immunoSEQ v3 assay. Measured with immunoSEQ multiplex PCR; TCRdb has only the in-frame clones, and not every one. The sample yields around 30,000 clones, 74% seen once. Described time point: pre-treatment sample, taken before nivolumab and TIL therapy.

The clonotype originates from a woman aged 25-80 years with non-small cell lung cancer. This rearrangement joins TRBV28 to TRBJ2-7; TRBD2 aligns across 8 bases. Material: blood, obtained at baseline. DNA of the CDR3: TGTGCCAGCAGTTTCGGGGGGGGCGTCTACGAGCAGTACTTC. It encodes CASSFGGGVYEQYF.